This is a list of T cell receptor beta chains from one sample in a study of vaccination and CD4 T cells after COVID-19. One entry per CDR3 protein, called by TCRdb with MiXCR from the PCR reads. Among approximately 22,000 distinct CDR3 sequences listed, around 62% were seen once. These receptors are not linked to any known antigen. Sample: CD4+ T cells from blood, cultured in vitro. Every receptor here comes from a human donor who had recovered from COVID-19. Each CDR3 is given with its conserved first and last residue. A D gene is named only where the DNA matches it firmly. Not every row has a clone size; where given, it reads once, few, many or a size class.

d_gene,v_gene,abundance,j_gene,CDR3nt,CDR3aa
NA,TRBV7-2,NA,TRBJ2-4,TGTGCCAGCAGTTTAGAGGGCGGGCCAGCCAAAAACATTCAGTACTTC,CASSLEGGPAKNIQYF
NA,TRBV11-3,NA,TRBJ1-1,TGTGCCAGCAGCTTTCTCCGGGGGGTGAACACTGAAGCTTTCTTT,CASSFLRGVNTEAFF
NA,TRBV19,NA,TRBJ1-1,TGTGCCAGTAGTACGTGGCAGATAACCCAAGATGAAGCTTTCTTT,CASSTWQITQDEAFF
NA,TRBV2,once,TRBJ2-7,TGTGCCAGTCAGAGCGGACGGAATACCTACGAGCAGTACTTC,CASQSGRNTYEQYF
TRBD2,TRBV7-2,few,TRBJ2-5,TGTGCCAGCAGCTCCCGGGGACTAGCGGGAGGGCCCCAGACCCAGTACTTC,CASSSRGLAGGPQTQYF
NA,TRBV7-2,once,TRBJ2-7,TGTGCCAGCAGTTCCCGGACCACTTCTTCCTACGAGCAGTACTTC,CASSSRTTSSYEQYF
NA,TRBV24-1,NA,TRBJ2-7,TGTGCCACCAGTGATTCTAACCCCGGACCCTACGAGCAGTACTTC,CATSDSNPGPYEQYF
NA,TRBV15,few,TRBJ1-5,TGTGCCACCAGCAGACGGCAGCCCCAGCCCCAGCATTTT,CATSRRQPQPQHF
NA,TRBV6-1,NA,TRBJ1-1,TGTGCCAGCAGTGAATGGGGGAACACTGAAGCTTTCTTT,CASSEWGNTEAFF
NA,TRBV18,NA,TRBJ1-5,TGTGCCAGCTCACCAAATTTTAGCAATCAGCCCCAGCATTTT,CASSPNFSNQPQHF
NA,TRBV28,NA,TRBJ2-7,TGTGCCAGCAGTTCCTTCCTAGGACAGGGGACTAGGAACGAGCAGTACTTC,CASSSFLGQGTRNEQYF
TRBD1,TRBV5-6,NA,TRBJ1-5,TGTGCCAGCAGCGTACAGGGGTCGGGGGTTCAGCCCCAGCATTTT,CASSVQGSGVQPQHF
NA,TRBV2,NA,TRBJ2-5,TGTGCCAGCAAGGGCAGGGGAGAGACCCAGTACTTC,CASKGRGETQYF
NA,TRBV6-1,NA,TRBJ1-1,TGTGCCAGCAGTGAAGCAGGATTCACGACTGAAGCTTTCTTT,CASSEAGFTTEAFF
NA,TRBV7-9,NA,TRBJ2-7,TGTGCCAGCAGCTTAGCCAGGGCGGCGTCCTACGAGCAGTACTTC,CASSLARAASYEQYF
TRBD1,TRBV29-1,NA,TRBJ2-5,TGCAGCGGGGGACAGGGTCCCCGCGAGACCCAGTACTTC,CSGGQGPRETQYF
NA,TRBV20-1,NA,TRBJ1-5,TGCAGTGCTAGTTGGCAGCCCAATCAGCCCCAGCATTTT,CSASWQPNQPQHF
TRBD2,TRBV20-1,NA,TRBJ2-7,TGCAGTGCTCCCCCTAGCGGGATTTGGGGCGAGCAGTACTTC,CSAPPSGIWGEQYF
TRBD1,TRBV6-1,few,TRBJ1-2,TGTGCCAGCAGGAAGACGACAGGGCACTATGGCTACACCTTC,CASRKTTGHYGYTF
TRBD2,TRBV7-9,NA,TRBJ2-1,TGTGCCAGCAGCCCACCCGGGAGCGGGGATTACAATGAGCAGTTCTTC,CASSPPGSGDYNEQFF
TRBD1,TRBV7-9,NA,TRBJ2-7,TGTGCCAGCAGCTTGGGACAGGGGGTCCACGAGCAGTACTTC,CASSLGQGVHEQYF
NA,TRBV24-1,NA,TRBJ2-5,TGTGCCACCAGTGATTTACGACAGCCAGAGACCCAGTACTTC,CATSDLRQPETQYF
TRBD1,TRBV19,NA,TRBJ2-5,TGTGCCAGTAGGACAGGGTCAGAGACCCAGTACTTC,CASRTGSETQYF
TRBD1,TRBV20-1,NA,TRBJ1-1,TGCAGTGCTATCAGGGGGCAGTCGGCTTTCTTT,CSAIRGQSAFF
NA,TRBV6-1,few,TRBJ2-3,TGTGCCAGCAGCCTAGGAGGTCGCACAGATACGCAGTATTTT,CASSLGGRTDTQYF
TRBD1,TRBV6-1,NA,TRBJ1-2,TGTGCCAGCAGTGGGGACAGGGCAGGGGGCTACACCTTC,CASSGDRAGGYTF
TRBD2,TRBV24-1,few,TRBJ2-2,TGTGCCACCAGTGACCCCAGACTAGCGAGTAGCACCGGGGAGCTGTTTTTT,CATSDPRLASSTGELFF
TRBD2,TRBV5-6,NA,TRBJ2-5,TGTGCCAGCGACCATACCCTAGCGGGAGTTAGGGAGACCCAGTACTTC,CASDHTLAGVRETQYF
NA,TRBV6-2/TRBV6-3,NA,TRBJ1-5,NA,CASSSSGQPQHF
NA,TRBV6-2/TRBV6-3,NA,TRBJ1-6,TGTGCCAGCATGGAAAATAATTCACCCCTCCACTTT,CASMENNSPLHF
NA,TRBV5-4,NA,TRBJ2-5,TGTGCCAGCAGCTCACCCTTGGGGGGAGGCACCGGGGAGACCCAGTACTTC,CASSSPLGGGTGETQYF
NA,TRBV6-1,few,TRBJ1-5,TGTGCCAGCAGCCATCAGGGAGTAGGTCAGCCCCAGCATTTT,CASSHQGVGQPQHF
NA,TRBV24-1,few,TRBJ1-5,TGTGCCACCAGTGATTGGGGGGGTGGGCCATATAGCAATCAGCCCCAGCATTTT,CATSDWGGGPYSNQPQHF
NA,TRBV15,NA,TRBJ1-5,TGTGCCACCAGCACGGGGGGTAATCAGCCCCAGCATTTT,CATSTGGNQPQHF
NA,TRBV18,NA,TRBJ1-1,TGTGCCAGCTTTCGGGGTAGTCCGAAGAACACTGAAGCTTTCTTT,CASFRGSPKNTEAFF
NA,TRBV5-8,NA,TRBJ2-6,TGTGCCAGCAGCCATGGCGGATTCTCTGGGGCCAACGTCCTGACTTTC,CASSHGGFSGANVLTF
NA,TRBV11-3,few,TRBJ1-1,TGTGCCAGCAGCTTAGTCGGGGGCACTGAAGCTTTCTTT,CASSLVGGTEAFF
NA,TRBV20-1,NA,TRBJ2-5,TGCAGTGCACCCAACGGGGCCCAAGAGACCCAGTACTTC,CSAPNGAQETQYF
NA,TRBV6-2/TRBV6-3,NA,TRBJ2-1,TGTGCCAGCAGTTACCGGGGTCACAATGAGCAGTTCTTC,CASSYRGHNEQFF
TRBD2,TRBV28,NA,TRBJ2-3,TGTGCCAGCAGTTTCTTGGGAGGGAGGACAGATACGCAGTATTTT,CASSFLGGRTDTQYF
NA,TRBV12-3/TRBV12-4,few,TRBJ1-1,TGTGCCAGCAGCCCCGCAGGAGGGAACACTGAAGCTTTCTTT,CASSPAGGNTEAFF
NA,TRBV24-1,NA,TRBJ2-5,TGTGCCACCAGTGACGTCAGGGGTGGGGAGACCCAGTACTTC,CATSDVRGGETQYF
TRBD2,TRBV20-1,NA,TRBJ2-7,TGCAGTGCTAGAGTCCTAGCGGGTATGCACGAGCAGTACTTC,CSARVLAGMHEQYF
NA,TRBV19,NA,TRBJ1-5,TGTGCCAGTAGTATGCGGTCCCCGAGGACGGTTCAGCCCCAGCATTTT,CASSMRSPRTVQPQHF
TRBD1,TRBV19,NA,TRBJ2-4,TGTGCCAGTAGTATCCAAGGGACAGGGAAGGAAAACATTCAGTACTTC,CASSIQGTGKENIQYF
NA,TRBV27,NA,TRBJ2-7,TGTGCCAGCAGGCCTTGGGGGTTGAGTGAGCAGTACTTC,CASRPWGLSEQYF
TRBD1,TRBV30,few,TRBJ1-6,TGTGCCTGGAAGGCATTCGGACAGGTTATCGGGGCGAAGTCACCCCTCCACTTT,CAWKAFGQVIGAKSPLHF
NA,TRBV12-3/TRBV12-4,NA,TRBJ1-3,TGTGCCAGCAGTTTTCGGGGGAAGGGAAACACCATATATTTT,CASSFRGKGNTIYF
TRBD1,TRBV5-6,NA,TRBJ2-3,TGTGCCAGCAGACCCACGGGACAGGGGGCAGATACGCAGTATTTT,CASRPTGQGADTQYF
TRBD2,TRBV11-3,NA,TRBJ2-7,TGTGCCAGCAGCACTAGCGGACTCTCCGACGAGCAGTACTTC,CASSTSGLSDEQYF
NA,TRBV4-1,NA,TRBJ2-7,TGCGCCAGCAGCCAAGGGGCGGGACAGACCTACGAGCAGTACTTC,CASSQGAGQTYEQYF
NA,TRBV7-3,NA,TRBJ1-5,TGTGCCAGCAGCCTCGGGCTTTATAGCAATCAGCCCCAGCATTTT,CASSLGLYSNQPQHF
NA,TRBV7-2,NA,TRBJ1-5,TGTGCCAGCAGCCTGAGGGGGATTTATCAGCCCCAGCATTTT,CASSLRGIYQPQHF
NA,TRBV20-1,NA,TRBJ1-2,TGCAGTGCTAGAGATTTAGGACTGCCGAACTTCTATGGCTACACCTTC,CSARDLGLPNFYGYTF
TRBD1,TRBV2,NA,TRBJ1-2,TGTGCCAGCAGTGAACAGGGGGGGTATGGCTACACCTTC,CASSEQGGYGYTF
NA,TRBV7-2,few,TRBJ2-7,TGTGCCAGCAGCCTAAAAGACTCTGGAGGCTACGAGCAGTACTTC,CASSLKDSGGYEQYF
NA,TRBV28,NA,TRBJ2-7,TGTGCCAGCAGTTTATGGAGCAGGGGGCAATTAGCGGGGCCCTACGAGCAGTACTTC,CASSLWSRGQLAGPYEQYF
NA,TRBV10-3,NA,TRBJ2-3,TGTGCCATCAGCCCAGAGGTCTTCCCTAGCACAGATACGCAGTATTTT,CAISPEVFPSTDTQYF
NA,TRBV29-1,NA,TRBJ1-2,TGCAGCGTGCCCCCCCGGGGAAACTATGGCTACACCTTC,CSVPPRGNYGYTF